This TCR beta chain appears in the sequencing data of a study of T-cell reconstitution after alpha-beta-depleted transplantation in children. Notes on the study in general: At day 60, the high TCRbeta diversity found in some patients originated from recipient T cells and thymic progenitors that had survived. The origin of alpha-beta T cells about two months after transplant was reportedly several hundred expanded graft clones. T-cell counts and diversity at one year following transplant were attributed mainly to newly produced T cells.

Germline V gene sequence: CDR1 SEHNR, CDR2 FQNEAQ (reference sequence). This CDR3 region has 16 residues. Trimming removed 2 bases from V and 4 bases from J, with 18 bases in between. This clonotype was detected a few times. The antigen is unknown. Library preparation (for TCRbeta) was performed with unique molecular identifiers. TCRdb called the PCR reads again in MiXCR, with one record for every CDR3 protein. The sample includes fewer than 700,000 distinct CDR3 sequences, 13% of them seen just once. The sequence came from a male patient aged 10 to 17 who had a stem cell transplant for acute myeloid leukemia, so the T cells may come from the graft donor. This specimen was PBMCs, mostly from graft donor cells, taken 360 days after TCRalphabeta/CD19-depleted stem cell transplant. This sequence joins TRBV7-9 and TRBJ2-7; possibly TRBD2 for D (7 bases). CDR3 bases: TGTGCCAGCAGCTTATTAGGGGGAGGGCCCACGTACGAGCAGTACTTC. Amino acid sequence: CASSLLGGGPTYEQYF.